These T cell receptor beta chains were read from a single sample in a study of blood T cell repertoires in COVID-19. The assay was immunoSEQ multiplex PCR, and TCRdb's table has in-frame clones only and misses some. The table lists around 110,000 clones, roughly 83% of them singletons, with approximately 2.5% in the top ten. Sequenced sample: peripheral blood. The receptor source for this set is a man aged 30-40 years with acute or convalescent COVID-19. Both conserved end residues are part of each CDR3. The D gene is left open where the match is weak. Rows give clone size only sometimes, using once, few, many, or a class for an expanded clone.

v_call	j_call	clone_size	d_call	cdr3_nt	cdr3_aa
TRBV13	TRBJ2-3	NA	NA	TGTGCCAGCAGCTTACGGCAGGGCACAGATACGCAGTATTTT	CASSLRQGTDTQYF
TRBV11-2	TRBJ2-3	NA	TRBD1	TGTGCCAGCAGCAAAGGGACAGGGCCCGTAGATACGCAGTATTTT	CASSKGTGPVDTQYF
TRBV5-1	TRBJ2-1	NA	TRBD2	TGCGCCAGCAGCTTGGCCCTAGCGGGAGTAGCTGCCGCCGGCAATGAGCAGTTCTTC	CASSLALAGVAAAGNEQFF
TRBV30	TRBJ2-7	NA	TRBD2	TGTGCCTGGACCCCTAGCGGGGTCTCCTACGAGCAGTACTTC	CAWTPSGVSYEQYF
TRBV2	TRBJ2-5	NA	TRBD2	TGTGCCAGCAGTGAAGCGCAACTTAGCGGGAGAAGAGAGACCCAGTACTTC	CASSEAQLSGRRETQYF
TRBV10-3	TRBJ1-4	few	TRBD1	TGTGCCATCAGTGATCGGACAGGGCTTGAAGAAAAACTGTTTTTT	CAISDRTGLEEKLFF
TRBV25-1	TRBJ1-5	NA	NA	TGTGCCAGCAGTGAAAGCAGGGCGTCCGGCAATCAGCCCCAGCATTTT	CASSESRASGNQPQHF
TRBV9	TRBJ2-2	NA	NA	TGTGCCAGCAGCCCCCGCCTTAGCGGAGCTAACACCGGGGAGCTGTTTTTT	CASSPRLSGANTGELFF
TRBV12-3/TRBV12-4	TRBJ2-7	once	NA	TGTGCCAGCAGCCACAGTGCCGAGCAGTACTTC	CASSHSAEQYF
TRBV27	TRBJ2-1	NA	TRBD2	TGTGCCAGCAGCCCGACACTTGCTAGCGGGAACTACAATGAGCAGTTCTTC	CASSPTLASGNYNEQFF
TRBV29-1	TRBJ2-7	NA	NA	TGCAGCGTTGAAGGTGGCCAGGGCTATTTCTCCTACGAGCAGTACTTC	CSVEGGQGYFSYEQYF
TRBV3-1/TRBV3-2	TRBJ1-5	NA	NA	TGTGCCAGCAGCCAAGGACCTCACGTCCGGGGCAATCAGCCCCAGCATTTT	CASSQGPHVRGNQPQHF
TRBV7-9	TRBJ1-5	NA	NA	TGTGCCAGCAGCTTAGCGAAGGGGTCCAATCAGCCCCAGCATTTT	CASSLAKGSNQPQHF